This TCR beta chain derives from a study of OX40 agonist ivuxolimab in advanced cancers. Turning to the study itself: Around 40% of patients had received prior checkpoint inhibitor therapy. A partial response was reached by three patients: one with hepatocellular carcinoma and two with cutaneous melanoma.

Study-wide findings and caveats: Compared with CD4+, CD8+ T cells on average had more expanded clones. Circulating CD4+ and CD8+ T cells showed clonal expansion by week 6 at 0.1 to 3.0 mg/kg.

Assay used: immunoSEQ multiplex PCR; TCRdb lists only in-frame clones, some missing. This sample yields about 36,000 clones, of which about 81% are seen a single time; 22% belongs to the top ten. About this clone: What it recognizes is unknown.

The germline V and J ends were trimmed by 5 bases and 9 bases, with 17 bases remaining between them. There are 15 residues in the CDR3. Germline V CDR1 and CDR2: SGHTA, FQGNSA. This clonotype was sampled from an adult with an advanced solid tumor such as melanoma, head and neck, liver or kidney cancer. The sequences come from CD4+ or CD8+ T cells sorted from blood, collected in a trial of the OX40 agonist ivuxolimab. V usage is TRBV7-2 and J usage is TRBJ1-6; tentatively, D is TRBD1 (5 bases). The CDR3 bases are TGTGCCAGCAGCCGGGACGCTGGCAAGGGTTCACCCCTCCACTTT. Translated, it gives CASSRDAGKGSPLHF.